The text below deals with one T cell receptor (beta chain). These data originate in a study of blood T cell repertoires in COVID-19. Background on the study: Nucleic acid was either cDNA or gDNA, and it came from T cells, B-cell-depleted T cells, or PBMCs.

Original analysis: Amplification with reference gene primers provided the estimates of nucleated cell counts. The method was immunoSEQ multiplex PCR; TCRdb's version includes in-frame clones alone and lacks a portion of them. That table is the source of V, J and clone size, and D and trimming were worked out from the DNA. Of tens of thousands of clones listed, approximately 86% are singletons. Germline V lookup: CDR1 SGHRS, CDR2 YFSETQ. Trimming shortened V by 4 bases and J by 3 bases, and 10 bases separated the two germline ends. The CDR3 consists of 14 residues. The sequencing input was peripheral blood. This chain uses TRBV5-1 with TRBJ1-4; D uncertain. The TCR comes from a human donor with acute or convalescent COVID-19. The donor label of this sample is uncertain. The CDR3 loop is CASSTGGSNEKLFF. The CDR3, as DNA: TGCGCCAGCAGCACGGGAGGATCTAATGAAAAACTGTTTTTT.